This TCR beta chain was found in a study of blood T cells in healthy people across ages. Points from the study as a whole: Naive T cell percentage showed a strong correlation with TCR beta diversity.

Primed by a sample-barcoded 5' primer and a J-beta primer mix, a second PCR proceeded for about 6 to 11 cycles. Each sample yielded at least 2.5 million CDR3-containing paired-end reads. MiXCR, run by TCRdb on the 5' RACE reads, gives a single entry per CDR3 protein. The data show approximately 1.5 million distinct CDR3 sequences, with 40% to 45% seen just once and approximately 4.1% held by the top ten. Concerning this clonotype itself: The target antigen is unknown.

Sequences were obtained from blood. The receptor's source is a woman under 30 in good health.

The CDR3: CASSHGTDWNQPQHF. In DNA, the CDR3 is TGTGCCAGCAGTCATGGGACAGACTGGAATCAGCCCCAGCATTTT. This chain joins TRBV27 and TRBJ1-5; 7 bases align to TRBD1. The trim removed 5 bases at V and 4 bases at J, leaving 8 bases unmatched. The CDR3 extends over 15 amino acids. Germline CDR1 and CDR2: MNHEY and SMNVEV (reference sequence).